In its sample, the clone carrying this T cell receptor (beta chain) was seen a few times. The source of the sample is a study of PD-L1 blockade in urothelial cancer. The overall study: Males with urothelial cancer arising in the bladder constituted most of the 29 patients. The researchers analyzed blood 3 weeks (second dose) and 6 weeks after treatment start. Previous chemotherapy exposure amounted to 0 to 3 regimens for patients.

The repertoire was sequenced with immunoSEQ multiplex PCR; TCRdb's copy has only in-frame clones and lacks some. In the table there are about 48,000 clones, roughly 80% of which are singletons. Time point noted: peripheral blood 6 weeks after treatment start. Patients presented with locally advanced or metastatic urothelial carcinoma. CDR1 and CDR2 from the germline V gene are SGHVS and FQNEAQ. V gave up 5 bases and J gave up 2 bases, with 12 bases separating them. CDR3 size: 15 residues. The input for sequencing was PBMCs, taken around atezolizumab (anti-PD-L1) treatment. J is TRBJ1-4 and V is TRBV7-8; D remains unclear. The origin of this receptor is an older man with urothelial cancer. The DNA of the CDR3 is TGTGCCAGCAGCACCTCTGGGCGCACTAATGAAAAACTGTTTTTT. This gives the protein CASSTSGRTNEKLFF. The full variable domain, with the rest looked up from reference TRBV7-8 and TRBJ1-4, is GAGVSQSPRYKVAKRGQDVALRCDPISGHVSLFWYQQALGQGPEFLTYFQNEAQLDKSGLPSDRFFAERPEGSVSTLKIQRTQQEDSAVYLCASSTSGRTNEKLFFGSGTQLSVL.